One sample yielded the 14 T cell receptor beta chains listed below, sequenced in a study of cytomegalovirus exposure and HLA in healthy donors (dated by TCRdb to about 2017). Library method: the immunoSEQ multiplex PCR assay. In its TCRdb copy, this immuneACCESS table keeps in-frame sequences only and misses some clones. Where compared with another copy, unresolved V genes explain less than half of these, and the others have no known cause. This sample gives fewer than 150,000 clones in total; 70% to 90% of them show up just once. 8.5% to 9.5% of the sample rests with the top ten. The specimen sequenced was PBMCs. All receptors come from a man between 18 and 35 years old in good health and CMV-seropositive.

The rearrangement uses TRBV5-5 and TRBJ1-4, with D possibly TRBD1 on 5 matching bases. The germline gives CDR1 SGHKS, CDR2 YYEKEE (reference sequence). The CDR3 extends over 13 amino acids. Trimming took 0 bases from V and 8 from J, leaving 8 bases between them. CDR3 in DNA: TGTGCCAGCAGCTTGGCCCCAGGGGAAAAACTGTTTTTT. Protein sequence: CASSLAPGEKLFF.

The chain uses TRBV28 and TRBJ2-7, with TRBD1 identical over 9 bases. With V trimmed by 6 bases and J by 6 bases, 9 bases remained unmatched. From germline, CDR1 is MDHEN and CDR2 SYDVKM. The CDR3 contains 14 residues. The CDR3 spells CASSMPDRGSEQYF. The CDR3, as DNA: TGTGCCAGCAGCATGCCTGACAGGGGGAGCGAGCAGTACTTC.

This chain uses TRBV14 with TRBJ2-1, with a weak D call TRBD1 (6 bases). The CDR3 loop spans 12 amino acids. V gave up 0 bases and J gave up 11 bases, with 8 bases separating them. CDR1 and CDR2 (germline): SGHDN, FVKESK. The CDR3 loop is CASSQDRGKQFF. CDR3 nucleotide sequence: TGTGCCAGCAGCCAAGATAGGGGGAAGCAGTTCTTC.

The chain links TRBV5-4 to TRBJ1-2; 10 nucleotides agree with TRBD1. The CDR3 sequence is 15 residues long. V gave up 5 bases and J gave up 7 bases; unmatched junction bases: 11. Germline CDR1 reads SGHNT; CDR2 reads YYREEE (reference sequence). CDR3 nucleotides: TGTGCCAGCAGTTCTACGGGACAGGGGATCGGTGGCTACACCTTC. It yields the protein CASSSTGQGIGGYTF. The whole variable domain, filled in from reference TRBV5-4 and TRBJ1-2, reads ETGVTQSPTHLIKTRGQQVTLRCSSQSGHNTVSWYQQALGQGPQFIFQYYREEENGRGNFPPRFSGLQFPNYSSELNVNALELDDSALYLCASSSTGQGIGGYTFGSGTRLTVV.

The chain couples TRBV14 to TRBJ2-3; D gene unclear. Trimming took off 3 bases at V and 3 bases at J, with 10 bases between the two ends. The CDR3 totals 14 residues. Germline CDR1 and CDR2: SGHDN and FVKESK. As DNA, the CDR3 is TGTGCCAGCAGCCAGTTTACTACTACAGATACGCAGTATTTT. The encoded protein is CASSQFTTTDTQYF. Full variable domain (remainder filled in from reference TRBV14 and TRBJ2-3): EAGVTQFPSHSVIEKGQTVTLRCDPISGHDNLYWYRRVMGKEIKFLLHFVKESKQDESGMPNNRFLAERTGGTYSTLKVQPAELEDSGVYFCASSQFTTTDTQYFGPGTRLTVL.

The chain has TRBV6-5 and TRBJ2-7; perhaps TRBD1 as D (6 bases). Germline V CDR1 and CDR2: MNHEY, SVGAGI. The V end was cut by 6 bases, the J end by 3 bases, with 15 bases between. The CDR3 loop spans 14 amino acids. CDR3 nucleotide sequence: TGTGCCAGCAGCTTGGGCCAACAGGGCTACGAGCAGTACTTC. It yields the protein CASSLGQQGYEQYF.

This chain uses TRBV13 with TRBJ1-2; the match to TRBD1 covers 10 bases. V lost 4 bases and J lost 6; bases outside the gene matches: 11. This CDR3 spans 16 amino acids. CDR1 is PRHDT and CDR2 is FYEKMQ in the germline V gene (reference sequence). The DNA for the CDR3 is TGTGCCAGCAGCTCATCCGGGACAGGGGTAACGAATGGCTACACCTTC. The encoded protein is CASSSSGTGVTNGYTF.

This rearrangement joins TRBV9 to TRBJ1-2, with a weak D call TRBD1 (5 bases). This CDR3 is 15 amino acids long. Germline assignment: CDR1 SGDLS and CDR2 YYNGEE. Trimming removed 4 bases from V and 8 bases from J, with 21 bases in between. The CDR3 is CASSHLTGGSEGYTF. CDR3 nucleotide sequence: TGTGCCAGCAGCCACCTCACCGGGGGGTCGGAGGGCTACACCTTC. The full variable domain, rest sourced from reference TRBV9 and TRBJ1-2, is DSGVTQTPKHLITATGQRVTLRCSPRSGDLSVYWYQQSLDQGLQFLIQYYNGEERAKGNILERFSAQQFPDLHSELNLSSLELGDSALYFCASSHLTGGSEGYTFGSGTRLTVV.

The chain combines TRBV7-9 with TRBJ2-7; tentatively, D is TRBD1 (6 bases). Trimming left V 5 bases short and J 3 bases short, with 11 bases between. This CDR3 has 13 residues. CDR1 and CDR2 from the germline V gene are SEHNR and FQNEAQ (reference sequence). In DNA, the CDR3 is TGTGCCAGCAGCCCGGACAGAAGCTACGAGCAGTACTTC. Translating it yields CASSPDRSYEQYF.

This rearrangement joins TRBV5-6 to TRBJ2-2, with D perhaps matching TRBD1 (6 bases). Germline V CDR1 and CDR2: SGHDT, YYEEEE. Trimming took off 2 bases at V and 0 bases at J, with 11 bases between the two ends. The CDR3 has 16 residues. The CDR3, as DNA: TGTGCCAGCAGCTTCCCCGGGACAACGAACACCGGGGAGCTGTTTTTT. Translated: CASSFPGTTNTGELFF.

This clone was found once. This chain uses TRBV10-3 with TRBJ2-7; TRBD1 agrees at 8 bases. The CDR3 runs to 14 residues. The junction had 5 bases not matched to a gene; V was cut back by 0 bases and J by 7 bases. Germline CDR1 and CDR2: ENHRY and SYGVKD. The CDR3 protein is CAISESEQGGEQYF. As DNA, the CDR3 is TGTGCCATCAGTGAGTCTGAACAGGGGGGTGAGCAGTACTTC.

The V call is TRBV19, the J call TRBJ2-1, with a tentative D call TRBD2 (6 bases). CDR1 LNHDA and CDR2 SQIVND come from the germline V gene (reference sequence). Trimming removed 0 bases at V and 3 bases at J, with 9 bases between. CDR3 length: 15 residues. The CDR3 DNA follows: TGTGCCAGTAGTATAGAGGGGACTGTCTACAATGAGCAGTTCTTC. Protein product: CASSIEGTVYNEQFF.

The rearrangement uses TRBV19 and TRBJ1-1, with D uncertain. V shed 4 bases and J shed 0 bases, with 9 bases lying between them. The CDR3 is 14 amino acids. The germline V gene encodes CDR1 LNHDA and CDR2 SQIVND (reference sequence). DNA for the CDR3: TGTGCCAGTAGTAGCGGAACGATGAACACTGAAGCTTTCTTT. Translating it yields CASSSGTMNTEAFF.

This rearrangement joins TRBV6-1 to TRBJ2-1; 11 bases line up with TRBD1. The CDR3 runs to 13 residues. Looked up from germline, CDR1 is MNHNS and CDR2 is SASEGT. The junction had 2 bases not matched to a gene; V was cut back by 6 bases and J by 7 bases. CDR3 nucleotide sequence: TGTGCCAGCAGGCGGGACAGGGGGAATGAGCAGTTCTTC. Translation: CASRRDRGNEQFF.